This T cell receptor beta chain was recorded in a study of T cells after yellow fever vaccination. Overall study findings and caveats: Weaker overall, the secondary response nonetheless peaked faster (day 5 versus 15). Across the CD4 and CD8 compartments, a small share of clonotypes was present in both. Abundant clonotypes (contaminants from the bulk population) could be present in FACS-sorted repertoires. Most clones from primary vaccination were detected again post-booster (96% CD4, 88% CD8).

Points on this clonotype: The antigen is not known.

V was clipped by 4 bases and J by 2 bases; unmatched bases: 7. The CDR3 spans 15 residues. The germline V gene has CDR1 SGHRS and CDR2 YFSETQ. Via MiXCR, TCRdb re-called the 5' RACE reads, giving one row per CDR3 protein. This table has approximately 600,000 distinct CDR3 sequences, roughly 12% appearing once. The chain joins TRBV5-1 to TRBJ1-1; TRBD1 agrees at 8 bases. Sequencing was performed on PBMCs, taken on the day of the yellow fever booster vaccination. The source is a young man who received the YFV17D yellow fever vaccine. Here the CDR3 reads CASSVQGARNTEAFF. The CDR3 DNA follows: TGCGCCAGCAGCGTGCAGGGGGCTCGAAACACTGAAGCTTTCTTT.